One and the same sample provided the 29 T cell receptor beta chains below, sequenced in a study of cytomegalovirus exposure and HLA in healthy donors. Primers included in the PCR were 60 Vbeta and 13 Jbeta primers. Clones were sequenced by immunoSEQ multiplex PCR, and TCRdb holds only the in-frame ones, with some missing. This sample yields about 70,000 clones, of which roughly two thirds are seen a single time; approximately 2.8% belongs to the top ten. The sequencing sample was made of PBMCs. The receptor source for this set is a man between 25 and 39 years old in good health and CMV-seronegative.

The chain couples TRBV10-3 to TRBJ2-3; perhaps TRBD2 as D (6 bases). The germline V and J ends were trimmed by 2 bases and 2 bases, with 20 bases remaining between them. The CDR3 consists of 18 residues. Germline V CDR1 and CDR2: ENHRY, SYGVKD. The CDR3 is CAISETILISGTTDTQYF. The CDR3 nucleotides are TGTGCCATCAGTGAGACGATCCTGATTAGCGGAACCACAGATACGCAGTATTTT.

The V gene is TRBV7-8, the J gene TRBJ2-1, with 7 bases aligning to TRBD1. Germline V gives CDR1 SGHVS, CDR2 FQNEAQ. The CDR3 contains 17 residues. J was trimmed by 0 bases and V by 4 bases; bases with no gene match: 9. The CDR3 loop reads CASSSWDSYSSYNEQFF. The DNA of the CDR3 is TGTGCCAGCAGCTCCTGGGACAGTTATTCCTCCTACAATGAGCAGTTCTTC.

V is TRBV11-2 and J is TRBJ2-3; D remains ambiguous. Trimming took 3 bases from V and 4 from J, leaving 11 bases between them. The CDR3 runs 14 residues. Germline V gene data show CDR1 as SGHAT and CDR2 as FQNNGV. CDR3 amino acids: CASSFSSRSDTQYF. As DNA, the CDR3 is TGTGCCAGCAGCTTTAGTAGCCGCTCAGATACGCAGTATTTT.

The rearrangement joins TRBV7-2 to TRBJ2-6; 7 bases match TRBD1. The germline gives CDR1 SGHTA, CDR2 FQGNSA. This CDR3 is built from 18 residues. The J segment lost 0 bases and the V segment lost 0 bases, leaving 5 bases of the junction unmatched. The CDR3 nucleotides read TGTGCCAGCAGCTTAGCGGCTGGACAGGACTCTGGGGCCAACGTCCTGACTTTC. Translating gives CASSLAAGQDSGANVLTF.

With respect to this clone: This sample also contains other DNA sequences that code for the same CDR3. The J gene is TRBJ2-3, the V gene TRBV6-5; a possible D gene is TRBD1 (5 bases). The CDR3 runs 15 residues. The V gene lost 0 bases and the J gene lost 3 bases, with 10 bases spanning the gap. Germline CDR1 and CDR2: MNHEY and SVGAGI. The chain's CDR3 is CASSYSAGATDTQYF. The DNA of the CDR3 is TGTGCCAGCAGTTACTCCGCTGGGGCTACAGATACGCAGTATTTT.

The chain combines TRBV29-1 with TRBJ2-7; TRBD1 is a possible D gene (5 bases). Germline V CDR1 and CDR2: SQVTM, ANQGSEA. There are 15 residues in the CDR3. Trimming shortened V by 0 bases and J by 3 bases, and 15 bases separated the two germline ends. CDR3 DNA sequence: TGCAGCGTTGAAGATTGGGGCCAGGGCGGCTACGAGCAGTACTTC. It codes for CSVEDWGQGGYEQYF.

The chain has TRBV12-5 and TRBJ2-7; perhaps TRBD1 as D (6 bases). Germline values: CDR1 LGHNT, CDR2 FRNRAP. The V and J ends lost 0 bases and 4 bases respectively, with 13 bases between them. This CDR3 has 15 amino acids. This chain's CDR3 is CASGLVSGAPYEQYF. The CDR3 region has the DNA TGTGCTAGTGGTTTGGTATCAGGGGCCCCTTACGAGCAGTACTTC.

The chain uses TRBV6-5 and TRBJ1-2, with 8 bases fitting TRBD1. The germline V gene has CDR1 MNHEY and CDR2 SVGAGI. This CDR3 is built from 13 residues. V shed 9 bases, J shed 5 bases, and the junction held 8 bases outside the gene matches. The DNA of the CDR3 is TGTGCCAGTCAAAGAACAGGGGGGTATGGCTACACCTTC. Translating it yields CASQRTGGYGYTF.

V usage is TRBV2 and J usage is TRBJ2-7; 11 bases line up with TRBD2. V gave up 11 bases and J gave up 1 base; unmatched junction bases: 7. Germline CDR1 reads SNHLY; CDR2 reads FYNNEI. The CDR3 sequence is 14 residues long. Here the CDR3 reads CAGAIAGGSYEQYF. In DNA form, the CDR3 reads TGTGCCGGGGCTATAGCGGGGGGGTCCTACGAGCAGTACTTC.

CDR3 DNA sequence: TGTGCCAGCAGCGCGACAGGCCTTGGAGGTGGCTACACCTTC. It specifies CASSATGLGGGYTF. The chain carries TRBV9 and TRBJ1-2; D might be TRBD1 (6 bases). This CDR3 contains 14 residues. Looked up from germline, CDR1 is SGDLS and CDR2 is YYNGEE. The ends were cut back, 3 bases at V and 7 bases at J, with 16 bases in the middle.

This clone came up a few times. This chain joins TRBV2 and TRBJ2-3, with D perhaps TRBD1 (5 bases). Trimming pared 4 bases from V and 2 bases from J, leaving 10 bases between. Germline V lookup: CDR1 SNHLY, CDR2 FYNNEI. The CDR3 runs 14 residues. In DNA, the CDR3 is TGTGCCAGCAGTGGACAGCTGTACACAGATACGCAGTATTTT. Its translation is CASSGQLYTDTQYF.

The chain recombines TRBV29-1 with TRBJ2-3; no clear D. Germline CDR1 SQVTM, CDR2 ANQGSEA. V was trimmed by 4 bases and J by 14 bases, leaving 13 bases between them. CDR3 size: 10 residues. Written as DNA, the CDR3 is TGCAGCGTTGGGTACTCCATTGGGTATTTT. Its translation is CSVGYSIGYF.

The chain couples TRBV7-8 to TRBJ2-1; D may be TRBD2 (6 bases). Germline V gene sequence: CDR1 SGHVS, CDR2 FQNEAQ. The V gene lost 5 bases and the J gene lost 6 bases, with 23 bases spanning the gap. CDR3 length: 17 residues. The CDR3 region has the DNA TGTGCCAGCAGCCACCTTACGAGTTTGGGGGGAACCAATGAGCAGTTCTTC. Protein sequence: CASSHLTSLGGTNEQFF.

The rearrangement joins TRBV23-1 to TRBJ2-7; 9 bases line up with TRBD1. TRBV23-1 carries the ORF label, with uncertain function. Trimming removed 2 bases from V and 3 bases from J; junction bases left unmatched: 2. The CDR3 spans 14 residues. The CDR3 DNA is TGCGCCAGCAGTCAACGACAGGGGGTCTACGAGCAGTACTTC. As protein: CASSQRQGVYEQYF.

The CDR3 region has the DNA TGTGCCAGCTCACCACGGGACAGCCACTATGGCTACACCTTC. Amino acids: CASSPRDSHYGYTF. The chain carries TRBV18 and TRBJ1-2; 7 bases line up with TRBD1. This CDR3 region has 14 residues. V gave up 1 base and J gave up 3 bases; unmatched junction bases: 2. Germline CDR1 reads KGHSH; CDR2 reads LQKENI.

The chain couples TRBV6-1 to TRBJ1-6; 7 nucleotides line up with TRBD1. Germline loops: CDR1 MNHNS, CDR2 SASEGT. This CDR3 has 16 residues. J lost 6 bases, V lost 0 bases, and 5 bases had no gene match. CDR3 region: CASSEAEGAVNSPLHF. Written as DNA, the CDR3 is TGTGCCAGCAGTGAAGCGGAGGGGGCAGTTAATTCACCCCTCCACTTT.

J is TRBJ2-2 and V is TRBV2, with TRBD2 as a possible D gene (5 bases). Between the trimmed V and J ends, which lost 0 bases and 10 bases, there was a span of 15 bases. Germline loops: CDR1 SNHLY, CDR2 FYNNEI. The CDR3 totals 15 residues. The CDR3 nucleotides are TGTGCCAGCAGTGAAGCCACTAGTTTGAATAAGGAGCTGTTTTTT. It encodes CASSEATSLNKELFF.

The V call is TRBV16, the J call TRBJ2-7; 8 bases are a match to TRBD1. Germline assignment: CDR1 KGHSY and CDR2 FQNENV. V was clipped by 2 bases and J by 6 bases; unmatched bases: 9. This CDR3 region has 15 residues. The CDR3 here is CASSQLQGASGEQYF. CDR3 DNA: TGTGCCAGCAGCCAACTCCAGGGGGCCTCGGGCGAGCAGTACTTC.

This clone was recorded only once. The chain uses TRBV29-1 and TRBJ2-5; the match to TRBD2 covers 8 bases. Germline loops: CDR1 SQVTM, CDR2 ANQGSEA. The trim removed 0 bases at V and 1 base at J, leaving 7 bases unmatched. The CDR3 runs to 16 residues. The CDR3 nucleotides read TGCAGCGTTGAAGAAGTAAGCGCGGGGGGCCAAGAGACCCAGTACTTC. This gives the protein CSVEEVSAGGQETQYF. The variable domain in full, with the rest retrieved from reference TRBV29-1 and TRBJ2-5, is SAVISQKPSRDICQRGTSLTIQCQVDSQVTMMFWYRQQPGQSLTLIATANQGSEATYESGFVIDKFPISRPNLTFSTLTVSNMSPEDSSIYLCSVEEVSAGGQETQYFGPGTRLLVL.

The gene calls are TRBV9 and TRBJ1-4, with D maybe TRBD1 (6 bases). The CDR3 length is 15 residues. Looked up from germline, CDR1 is SGDLS and CDR2 is YYNGEE. V was trimmed by 0 bases and J by 8 bases, leaving 14 bases between them. In nucleotides, the CDR3 is TGTGCCAGCAGCGTAGAGGGGGGGCTGGGCGAAAAACTGTTTTTT. It codes for CASSVEGGLGEKLFF.

This clone occurred once. This chain joins TRBV5-6 and TRBJ1-2; no clear D gene. The germline gives CDR1 SGHDT, CDR2 YYEEEE. V was cut by 0 bases and J by 5 bases, with 5 bases left in between. CDR3 length: 12 amino acids. The CDR3 protein is CASSLGEYGYTF. Here the CDR3 DNA reads TGTGCCAGCAGCTTGGGGGAGTATGGCTACACCTTC.

The chain combines TRBV2 with TRBJ2-3; 9 nucleotides agree with TRBD1. The CDR3 loop spans 17 amino acids. Trimming at V came to 6 bases and at J to 1 base, leaving 11 bases not matched to a gene. From germline, CDR1 is SNHLY and CDR2 FYNNEI. The CDR3 nucleotides read TGTGCCAGCAGCCCCGGACAGGGGCGGATAGGCACAGATACGCAGTATTTT. Translation gives CASSPGQGRIGTDTQYF.

This clone occurred a few times. The chain has TRBV4-1 and TRBJ1-1, with D unresolved. The CDR3 runs to 14 residues. Germline CDR1 MGHRA, CDR2 YSYEKL. V lost 3 bases, J lost 5 bases, and 13 bases lay in between. In DNA, the CDR3 is TGCGCCAGCAGCCAGCCAAAACGGGGAACTGAAGCTTTCTTT. This encodes CASSQPKRGTEAFF.

The chain employs TRBV4-1 and TRBJ2-4; TRBD1 aligns across 9 bases. Germline lookup yields CDR1 MGHRA and CDR2 YSYEKL. The CDR3 has 18 residues. Trimming cost V 2 bases and J 1 base; bases outside gene matches: 9. CDR3 DNA sequence: TGCGCCAGCAGCCAACCCTTCGACAGGGGGTTGGCCAAAAACATTCAGTACTTC. This codes for CASSQPFDRGLAKNIQYF.

The V and J genes are TRBV27 and TRBJ2-5, with 11 bases fitting TRBD1. The germline CDR1 and CDR2 sequences are MNHEY and SMNVEV (reference sequence). Trimming cost V 5 bases and J 2 bases; bases outside gene matches: 25. This CDR3 spans 22 amino acids. The CDR3 bases are TGTGCCAGCAGTCCGTGGGCCGTCGGGACAGGGGGTAGTAGTGGACTACAAGAGACCCAGTACTTC. Its translation: CASSPWAVGTGGSSGLQETQYF.

The chain couples TRBV7-8 to TRBJ2-5, with 7 positions matching TRBD2. The CDR3 runs 15 residues. In germline, CDR1 is SGHVS, CDR2 FQNEAQ. V lost 5 bases and J lost 3; bases outside the gene matches: 9. The CDR3: CASSPGGVREETQYF. The DNA of the CDR3 is TGTGCCAGCAGCCCGGGGGGTGTCAGGGAAGAGACCCAGTACTTC.

The chain combines TRBV7-9 with TRBJ1-2; 8 bases agree with TRBD1. CDR3 length: 15 amino acids. Germline V lookup: CDR1 SEHNR, CDR2 FQNEAQ (reference sequence). The junction had 5 bases not matched to a gene; V was cut back by 2 bases and J by 3 bases. The CDR3 DNA follows: TGTGCCAGCAGCTTACAGGGGGCGCGGGACTATGGCTACACCTTC. It encodes CASSLQGARDYGYTF.

V and J are TRBV4-2 and TRBJ2-1; 11 bases map to TRBD2. There are 15 residues in the CDR3. Germline CDR1 and CDR2: LGHNA and YNFKEQ. With V trimmed by 4 bases and J by 4 bases, 3 bases remained unmatched. The CDR3 bases are TGTGCCAGCAGCCCGGGACTAGCGGATTACAATGAGCAGTTCTTC. It encodes CASSPGLADYNEQFF.

This chain uses TRBV13 with TRBJ2-5, with D unclear. CDR3 length: 15 residues. The germline V gene encodes CDR1 PRHDT and CDR2 FYEKMQ (reference sequence). V lost 0 bases and J lost 2, with 10 bases in between. The CDR3 bases are TGTGCCAGCAGCTTAGGTAGTTACAGACAAGAGACCCAGTACTTC. It encodes CASSLGSYRQETQYF. Complete variable domain (other parts from reference TRBV13 and TRBJ2-5): AAGVIQSPRHLIKEKRETATLKCYPIPRHDTVYWYQQGPGQDPQFLISFYEKMQSDKGSIPDRFSAQQFSDYHSELNMSSLELGDSALYFCASSLGSYRQETQYFGPGTRLLVL.